What follows describes a single T cell receptor beta chain. The antigen is unknown. The entry originates in a study of blood T cells in healthy people across ages. Study-wide points: Higher diversity, along with more naive CD4+ cells, distinguished long-lived donors from aged donors. Researchers judged that diversity estimates from one million T cells fell short of true values.

The CDR3 has 13 amino acids. Trimming took 7 bases from V and 5 from J, leaving 15 bases between them. Germline V CDR1 and CDR2: SNHLY, FYNNEI. A second PCR, run for roughly 6 to 11 cycles, used a sample-barcoded 5' primer plus a J-beta primer mix. TCRdb fed the 5' RACE reads into MiXCR, producing one record per CDR3 protein. The sample lists about 1.8 million distinct CDR3 sequences, approximately 50% occurring once. The sample taken for sequencing was blood. This sequence joins TRBV2 and TRBJ2-7; D remains ambiguous. The receptor was derived from a woman aged 35 to 49 in good health. CDR3 coding DNA: TGTGCCAGCAATGTAGGGTATATGGACGAGCAGTACTTC. It yields the protein CASNVGYMDEQYF.